The 32 T cell receptor beta chains listed next were all sequenced from one sample in a study of cytomegalovirus exposure and HLA in healthy donors. The study ran its PCR with 60 Vbeta and 13 Jbeta primers. TCRdb's copy holds only in-frame clones and misses some; the assay was immunoSEQ multiplex PCR. The sample carries 60,000 to 70,000 clones, less than 75% recorded once. The sequenced material came from PBMCs. The source of these receptors is a man aged 50-60 years in good health and CMV-seropositive.

The V call is TRBV27, the J call TRBJ2-1; D is unresolved. Germline loops: CDR1 MNHEY, CDR2 SMNVEV (reference sequence). Trimming removed 5 bases from V and 7 bases from J, with 12 bases in between. The CDR3 has 13 amino acids. Here the CDR3 DNA reads TGTGCCAGCAGTCTCTCAGTAACGAATGAGCAGTTCTTC. It specifies CASSLSVTNEQFF.

The chain has TRBV10-1 and TRBJ2-2, with TRBD1 identical over 7 bases. The CDR3 has 14 residues. With V trimmed by 6 bases and J by 5 bases, 6 bases remained unmatched. CDR1 is WNHNN and CDR2 is SYGVQD in the germline V gene (reference sequence). The CDR3 nucleotides are TGCGCCAGCAGCCCGGGGACAGCAACCGGGGAGCTGTTTTTT. Translation gives CASSPGTATGELFF.

The CDR3 region has the DNA TGCGCCAGCAGCCAATATAGCGGGGGCGAGGAGTACCAAGAGACCCAGTACTTC. Its protein product is CASSQYSGGEEYQETQYF. This chain uses TRBV4-1 with TRBJ2-5; 9 bases line up with TRBD2. Germline V gene sequence: CDR1 MGHRA, CDR2 YSYEKL. This CDR3 has 18 residues. After removal of 2 bases from V and 0 bases from J, the junction contained 10 bases not matched to a gene.

The V call is TRBV11-2, the J call TRBJ1-1; TRBD1 matches 12 bases. V shed 3 bases, J shed 0 bases, and the junction held 2 bases outside the gene matches. Per the germline V gene, CDR1 is SGHAT and CDR2 is FQNNGV. The CDR3 loop spans 16 amino acids. CDR3 sequence reads: CASSFGTGGVNTEAFF. CDR3 nucleotides: TGTGCCAGCAGCTTCGGGACAGGGGGCGTGAACACTGAAGCTTTCTTT.

This rearrangement joins TRBV28 to TRBJ2-6; 8 nucleotides align to TRBD2. Germline V gives CDR1 MDHEN, CDR2 SYDVKM. This CDR3 comprises 13 residues. V gave up 2 bases and J gave up 10 bases; unmatched junction bases: 1. CDR3 amino acids: CASSLGTRNVLTF. The DNA of the CDR3 is TGTGCCAGCAGTTTAGGGACTAGGAACGTCCTGACTTTC.

The rearrangement links TRBV27 to TRBJ2-7; 8 bases match TRBD2. This CDR3 has 14 residues. Germline V gives CDR1 MNHEY, CDR2 SMNVEV (reference sequence). With V trimmed by 6 bases and J by 0 bases, 4 bases remained unmatched. The CDR3 bases are TGTGCCAGCAGCTCCGGGACTAGCTCCTACGAGCAGTACTTC. Residues: CASSSGTSSYEQYF.

The V and J genes are TRBV9 and TRBJ2-7; 7 nucleotides agree with TRBD2. The V gene end was trimmed by 0 bases and the J gene end by 0 bases; junction bases not matched to a gene: 3. This CDR3 is 15 amino acids long. Germline V gene sequence: CDR1 SGDLS, CDR2 YYNGEE. The CDR3 sequence: CASSVDGGSSYEQYF. The CDR3 nucleotides read TGTGCCAGCAGCGTAGATGGCGGGAGCTCCTACGAGCAGTACTTC.

This sequence joins TRBV19 and TRBJ1-3, with D tentatively TRBD1 (6 bases). Germline V gene lookup returns CDR1 LNHDA and CDR2 SQIVND (reference sequence). V shed 6 bases and J shed 0 bases, with 15 bases lying between them. This CDR3 comprises 16 residues. The CDR3 region is CASSTNSRGSGNTIYF. The DNA for the CDR3 is TGTGCCAGTAGCACCAATTCCAGGGGCTCTGGAAACACCATATATTTT. The variable domain in full, completed from reference TRBV19 and TRBJ1-3, reads DGGITQSPKYLFRKEGQNVTLSCEQNLNHDAMYWYRQDPGQGLRLIYYSQIVNDFQKGDIAEGYSVSREKKESFPLTVTSAQKNPTAFYLCASSTNSRGSGNTIYFGEGSWLTVV.

This sequence joins TRBV15 and TRBJ2-5; D is unclear. The V end was cut by 0 bases, the J end by 4 bases, with 12 bases between. The CDR3 is 15 residues long. Germline V gives CDR1 LNHNV, CDR2 YYDKDF (reference sequence). The CDR3: CATSRDVTPGETQYF. Written as DNA, the CDR3 is TGTGCCACCAGCAGAGATGTGACCCCAGGAGAGACCCAGTACTTC.

V gene TRBV19 combines with J gene TRBJ2-2; no firm D call. CDR3 size: 12 residues. The germline CDR1 and CDR2 sequences are LNHDA and SQIVND (reference sequence). V lost 6 bases and J lost 4, with 6 bases in between. The CDR3 protein is CASRPGTGELFF. The CDR3 DNA reads TGTGCCAGTAGACCGGGCACCGGGGAGCTGTTTTTT.

The chain uses TRBV11-2 and TRBJ1-4; D perhaps matches TRBD1 (6 bases). V was trimmed by 1 base and J by 4 bases, leaving 10 bases between them. The CDR3 consists of 15 residues. CDR1 and CDR2 from the germline V gene are SGHAT and FQNNGV. For the CDR3, the DNA is TGTGCCAGCAGCTTAGGCGGACAGCATAATGAAAAACTGTTTTTT. Translated, it gives CASSLGGQHNEKLFF.

This chain joins TRBV6-1 and TRBJ2-5, with 8 bases that match TRBD2. The CDR3 contains 15 residues. Per the germline V gene, CDR1 is MNHNS and CDR2 is SASEGT. V shed 3 bases and J 2 bases; nucleotides not matched to a gene: 5. The CDR3 sequence is CASSDFGRGQETQYF. The CDR3 DNA is TGTGCCAGCAGTGATTTCGGGAGGGGGCAAGAGACCCAGTACTTC.

The chain employs TRBV6-6 and TRBJ2-7, with 15 bases fitting TRBD2. The length of the CDR3 is 15 residues. The germline gives CDR1 MNHNY, CDR2 SVGAGI (reference sequence). The V and J ends lost 5 bases and 3 bases, in that order; junction bases with no gene match: 2. The CDR3 loop reads CASSGTSGRSYEQYF. The CDR3 DNA follows: TGTGCCAGCAGTGGGACTAGCGGGAGGAGCTACGAGCAGTACTTC.

CDR3 nucleotides: TGTGCCAGCAGCTCTTTGGGCCAGGCCATATATTTT. Encoded protein: CASSSLGQAIYF. V gene TRBV7-9 combines with J gene TRBJ1-3; D uncertain. V was cut by 4 bases and J by 11 bases, with 12 bases left in between. Germline values: CDR1 SEHNR, CDR2 FQNEAQ (reference sequence). The CDR3 runs 12 residues.

The rearrangement uses TRBV5-1 and TRBJ2-6, with D unresolved. There are 15 residues in the CDR3. Trimming cost V 3 bases and J 1 base, with 8 bases left between them. Germline-derived CDR1 and CDR2 are SGHRS and YFSETQ. The CDR3 protein is CASSSDISGANVLTF. The CDR3 DNA follows: TGCGCCAGCAGCTCAGACATTTCTGGGGCCAACGTCCTGACTTTC.

CDR3: CAWGTSGGGETQYF. The CDR3, as DNA: TGTGCCTGGGGGACTAGCGGGGGGGGAGAGACCCAGTACTTC. The V gene is TRBV30, the J gene TRBJ2-5; 16 positions agree with TRBD2. This CDR3 is built from 14 residues. Germline CDR1 GTSNPN, CDR2 SVGIG (reference sequence). Trimming removed 5 bases from V and 4 bases from J; junction bases left unmatched: 1.

Of note for this clone: The junction does not match germline at one end; this may be a read error. The V and J genes are TRBV10-2 and TRBJ1-2; no firm D call. Germline V gene data show CDR1 as WSHSY and CDR2 as SAAADI. The CDR3 covers 12 residues. The CDR3, as DNA: TGCGCCAGCAGTGAGGCCCCTGCAGGCTCCACCTTC. It is translated as CASSEAPAGSTF.

The chain links TRBV2 to TRBJ1-5; TRBD1 aligns across 7 bases. After removal of 7 bases from V and 1 base from J, the junction contained 4 bases not matched to a gene. This CDR3 spans 14 amino acids. Germline lookup yields CDR1 SNHLY and CDR2 FYNNEI. CDR3 sequence: CASTKDRSNQPQHF. DNA for the CDR3: TGTGCCAGCACTAAGGACAGGAGCAATCAGCCCCAGCATTTT.

This chain links TRBV7-3 with TRBJ2-3, with a tentative D call TRBD2 (6 bases). Trimming pared 0 bases from V and 3 bases from J, leaving 10 bases between. CDR1 SGHTA and CDR2 FQGTGA come from the germline V gene. The CDR3 sequence is 15 residues long. CDR3 nucleotide sequence: TGTGCCAGCAGCTTAACGGGGGGAGGTACAGATACGCAGTATTTT. Translating it yields CASSLTGGGTDTQYF.

This clone was recorded once. V is TRBV5-1 and J is TRBJ1-4; weak D call: TRBD1 (6 bases). The CDR3 consists of 15 residues. CDR1 and CDR2 from the germline V gene are SGHRS and YFSETQ. The germline V and J ends were trimmed by 0 bases and 3 bases, with 9 bases remaining between them. The CDR3 sequence: CASSLEGGANEKLFF. The DNA of the CDR3 is TGCGCCAGCAGCTTGGAAGGGGGGGCTAATGAAAAACTGTTTTTT. The full variable domain, in which reference TRBV5-1 and TRBJ1-4 provide the parts outside the CDR3, is KAGVTQTPRYLIKTRGQQVTLSCSPISGHRSVSWYQQTPGQGLQFLFEYFSETQRNKGNFPGRFSGRQFSNSRSEMNVSTLELGDSALYLCASSLEGGANEKLFFGSGTQLSVL.

The chain recombines TRBV6-4 with TRBJ2-4; the D is unclear. V lost 7 bases, J lost 3 bases, and 13 bases lay in between. Germline V gene data show CDR1 as MRHNA and CDR2 as SNTAGT. The CDR3 totals 14 residues. The CDR3 sequence: CASNESVGKNIQYF. DNA of the CDR3: TGTGCCAGCAACGAGTCGGTCGGCAAAAACATTCAGTACTTC.

The chain combines TRBV6-5 with TRBJ1-4, with 10 bases that match TRBD1. V shed 0 bases and J 8 bases; nucleotides not matched to a gene: 6. The CDR3 covers 16 residues. CDR1 and CDR2 (germline): MNHEY, SVGAGI. The CDR3 spells CASSYSGRDRGEKLFF. CDR3 nucleotide sequence: TGTGCCAGCAGTTACTCTGGCCGGGACAGGGGCGAAAAACTGTTTTTT.

V gene TRBV19 combines with J gene TRBJ2-7, with 10 nucleotides matching TRBD1. V was clipped by 3 bases and J by 4 bases; unmatched bases: 9. Germline loops: CDR1 LNHDA, CDR2 SQIVND (reference sequence). The CDR3 loop spans 16 amino acids. The CDR3 protein is CASSMVSGTGVYEQYF. The CDR3 region has the DNA TGTGCCAGTAGTATGGTCTCGGGGACAGGGGTATACGAGCAGTACTTC.

The V and J genes are TRBV5-1 and TRBJ1-1, with 9 bases lining up with TRBD1. This CDR3 has 20 residues. In germline, CDR1 is SGHRS, CDR2 YFSETQ. Germline trimming cut 1 base from V and 3 bases from J; bases unmatched to any gene: 19. The chain's CDR3 is CASSLPLGTGLLGSHTEAFF. The CDR3 bases are TGCGCCAGCAGCTTGCCCCTAGGGACAGGGTTATTGGGATCCCACACTGAAGCTTTCTTT.

The chain is built from TRBV7-8 and TRBJ1-1; 8 bases agree with TRBD1. The germline V gene encodes CDR1 SGHVS and CDR2 FQNEAQ. The CDR3 covers 17 residues. The V and J ends lost 3 bases and 1 base, in that order; junction bases with no gene match: 10. The CDR3 here is CASSLRVDRARNTEAFF. The CDR3 coding sequence is TGTGCCAGCAGCTTGAGAGTGGACAGGGCCAGGAACACTGAAGCTTTCTTT. Using reference TRBV7-8 and TRBJ1-1 for the parts outside the CDR3, the full variable domain is GAGVSQSPRYKVAKRGQDVALRCDPISGHVSLFWYQQALGQGPEFLTYFQNEAQLDKSGLPSDRFFAERPEGSVSTLKIQRTQQEDSAVYLCASSLRVDRARNTEAFFGQGTRLTVV.

This chain joins TRBV4-2 and TRBJ1-2, with 7 bases fitting TRBD1. The CDR3 length is 15 residues. In germline, CDR1 is LGHNA, CDR2 YNFKEQ. The trim removed 4 bases at V and 4 bases at J, leaving 9 bases unmatched. CDR3 sequence (DNA): TGTGCCAGCAGCCCCTTCGACAGGGACGGCTATGGCTACACCTTC. This sequence encodes CASSPFDRDGYGYTF.

This clone was seen more than once but under ten times. The chain is built from TRBV27 and TRBJ2-7; 10 bases match TRBD1. CDR3 length: 15 residues. Trimming took 6 bases from V and 5 from J; bases not matched to a gene: 10. Germline V gives CDR1 MNHEY, CDR2 SMNVEV (reference sequence). Here the CDR3 reads CASRPRQGALDEQYF. CDR3 DNA sequence: TGTGCCAGCAGGCCGCGACAGGGGGCGCTCGACGAGCAGTACTTC.

J is TRBJ2-7 and V is TRBV6-5; 7 bases align to TRBD2. CDR1 and CDR2 from the germline V gene are MNHEY and SVGAGI. Trimming took 4 bases from V and 5 from J; bases not matched to a gene: 2. The CDR3 covers 12 residues. The chain's CDR3 is CASSLTSDEQYF. The CDR3 nucleotides read TGTGCCAGCAGTTTAACTAGCGACGAGCAGTACTTC.

The chain uses TRBV10-3 and TRBJ2-1, with 12 bases matching TRBD2. Germline V lookup: CDR1 ENHRY, CDR2 SYGVKD. The length of the CDR3 is 17 residues. Trimming took 5 bases from V and 5 from J; bases not matched to a gene: 10. Here the CDR3 reads CAISPGLAGSGHNEQFF. The CDR3 coding sequence is TGTGCCATCAGTCCGGGACTAGCGGGTAGTGGGCACAATGAGCAGTTCTTC.

The DNA of the CDR3 is TGTGCCAGCAGCTTAGCGGGGGCTGGGTCCCCGTCCGGATTCACAGATACGCAGTATTTT. Amino acid sequence: CASSLAGAGSPSGFTDTQYF. The chain has TRBV7-2 and TRBJ2-3; tentative D call: TRBD1 (6 bases). CDR3 length equals 20 residues. Germline CDR1 reads SGHTA; CDR2 reads FQGNSA. V dropped 0 bases and J dropped 2 bases, with 24 bases sitting between them.

The rearrangement joins TRBV13 to TRBJ2-3; 11 nucleotides align to TRBD2. The trim removed 6 bases at V and 2 bases at J, leaving 7 bases unmatched. The CDR3 is made up of 16 amino acids. CDR1 is PRHDT and CDR2 is FYEKMQ in the germline V gene (reference sequence). The CDR3 protein is CASSLGLAGITDTQYF. The CDR3 region has the DNA TGTGCCAGCAGTCTCGGACTAGCGGGTATCACAGATACGCAGTATTTT.

There are a few counts of this clone. The chain uses TRBV5-1 and TRBJ1-4; 7 nucleotides agree with TRBD1. J was trimmed by 8 bases and V by 1 base; bases with no gene match: 11. The CDR3 is made up of 16 amino acids. Germline loops: CDR1 SGHRS, CDR2 YFSETQ. CDR3 amino acids: CASSLFPDRVLEKLFF. The CDR3 nucleotides read TGCGCCAGCAGCTTGTTCCCCGACAGGGTTTTAGAAAAACTGTTTTTT.